This TCR beta chain comes out of a study of cytomegalovirus exposure and HLA in healthy donors. The study's findings and limits: Previous analysis showed most TCR beta V segments were productive about 87% or about 30% of the time. Several of the most significant clusters appeared, in a later analysis, to be linked to common viral pathogens. Versus the roughly 700-donor mean, an Asian-associated ancestry cluster reportedly showed fewer N-insertions in a later analysis. As was reported, the HLA-A and HLA-B alleles of most subjects were accurately predicted from TCR beta sequences.

The V gene's germline CDR1 is SGHAT and CDR2 FQNNGV. This CDR3 has 15 amino acids. Trimming cost V 3 bases and J 5 bases, with 16 bases left between them. As to this clone: What it binds is unknown.

The PCR was carried out with 60 Vbeta primers and 13 Jbeta primers. Only in-frame clones appear in the TCRdb table, and some are missing; sequencing was by immunoSEQ multiplex PCR. The table lists about 130,000 clones, around 80% of them singletons. This TCR derives from a man between 40 and 49 years old in good health and CMV-seropositive. This chain uses TRBV11-2 with TRBJ2-5; weak D call: TRBD2 (6 bases). The sample taken for sequencing was PBMCs. CDR3 DNA sequence: TGTGCCAGCAGCTTTGGGGTCAGGAGGGCCGAGACCCAGTACTTC. This codes for CASSFGVRRAETQYF.